This T cell receptor beta chain was identified in a study of cytomegalovirus exposure and HLA in healthy donors. Broader study findings: Rarity held for most TCR sequences, but there were some public TCRs that occurred in many donors. A later analysis reportedly found that, within productive TCRs, an Asian-associated ancestry cluster had fewer N-insertions than the mean observed across the approximately 690 donors.

This clone was observed a handful of times. Its specificity is unknown. Primers included in the PCR were 60 Vbeta and 13 Jbeta primers. The method was immunoSEQ multiplex PCR; TCRdb's version includes in-frame clones alone and lacks a portion of them. Of 180,000 or so clones in the sample, around 74% were seen once. V shed 3 bases and J 7 bases; nucleotides not matched to a gene: 6. CDR1 and CDR2 (germline): SGHTA, FQGTGA. The CDR3 is 15 amino acids. V usage is TRBV7-3 and J usage is TRBJ1-6; 7 nucleotides line up with TRBD1. Sequencing was carried out using PBMCs. The source of this sequence is a female donor in good health and CMV-seronegative. The CDR3 DNA reads TGTGCCAGCAGCTTGAGGGCAGGGGGAAATTCACCCCTCCACTTT. Amino acids: CASSLRAGGNSPLHF.